This T cell receptor (beta chain) was sequenced in a study of cytotoxic CD8 clonotypes in ibrutinib-treated CLL. Investigators sourced 1.5 to 2.5 micrograms of genomic DNA from cryopreserved PBMCs for TCR beta libraries. This CDR3 is built from 13 residues. Trimming removed 4 bases from V and 2 bases from J, with 9 bases in between. Per germline, CDR1 MGHRA and CDR2 YSYEKL. General observations from the study: Baseline clonality, above age-matched healthy donor levels, tracked circulating CD8+ T-cell counts. Public clonotypes, an uncommon group, contracted or remained stable on treatment.

Clones were read by immunoSEQ multiplex PCR, and TCRdb kept only the in-frame ones, dropping some. Here the sample spans around 310,000 clones, just under 80% being singletons. In the case of this clone: Antigen unknown.

The V gene is TRBV4-1, the J gene TRBJ2-7; D is undetermined. Sequencing used PBMCs, obtained before ibrutinib treatment. The TCR sequence derives from a human donor with chronic lymphocytic leukemia. For the CDR3, the DNA is TGCGCCAGCAGCCCCGACGTAGCCTACGAGCAGTACTTC. Its protein is CASSPDVAYEQYF.